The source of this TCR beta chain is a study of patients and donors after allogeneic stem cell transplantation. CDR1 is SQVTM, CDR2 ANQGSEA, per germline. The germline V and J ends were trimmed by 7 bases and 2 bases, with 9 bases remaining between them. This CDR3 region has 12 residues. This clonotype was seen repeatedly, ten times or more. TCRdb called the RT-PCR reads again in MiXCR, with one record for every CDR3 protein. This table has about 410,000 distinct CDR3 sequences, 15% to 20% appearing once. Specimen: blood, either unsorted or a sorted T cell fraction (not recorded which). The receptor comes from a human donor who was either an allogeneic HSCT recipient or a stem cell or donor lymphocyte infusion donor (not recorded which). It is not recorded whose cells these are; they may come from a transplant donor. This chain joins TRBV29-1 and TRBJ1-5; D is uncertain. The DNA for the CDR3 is TGCAGCGCCGGGGAGGGCAATCAGCCCCAGCATTTT. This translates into CSAGEGNQPQHF. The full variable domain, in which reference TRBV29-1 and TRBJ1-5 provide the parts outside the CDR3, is SAVISQKPSRDICQRGTSLTIQCQVDSQVTMMFWYRQQPGQSLTLIATANQGSEATYESGFVIDKFPISRPNLTFSTLTVSNMSPEDSSIYLCSAGEGNQPQHFGDGTRLSIL.